This section outlines one T cell receptor beta chain sequence together with its context. Profiling relied on immunoSEQ multiplex PCR, and the TCRdb table lists in-frame clones only, not all of them. The sample contains fewer than 400,000 clones, 85% to 90% of which appear only once. The data derive from a study of blood T cell repertoires in COVID-19. Study summary: The samples span acute and convalescent COVID-19 from the United States, Italy and Spain.

Germline assignment: CDR1 LNHDA and CDR2 SQIVND (reference sequence). The CDR3 contains 16 residues. Germline trimming cut 7 bases from V and 9 bases from J; bases unmatched to any gene: 18. The sample taken for sequencing was peripheral blood. V and J are TRBV19 and TRBJ2-1; 7 nucleotides line up with TRBD2. This TCR was recovered from a young woman with COVID-19, enrolled during active disease. CDR3 DNA: TGTGCCAGTAACCCTGGGGCTAGCGGAGATAGGGGTGAGCAGTTCTTC. Its protein is CASNPGASGDRGEQFF.